The sample holds many counts of the clone carrying this T cell receptor (beta chain). The target antigen is unknown. Indicated time point: persistent/refractory GD, antithyroid drugs over 5 years with positive TRAb. The TCR library was made from RNA extracted from PBMCs. An endocrinology department located in Xi'an, China, was where the patients came from. EDTA tubes received approximately 9 milliliters of collected peripheral blood. This specimen comes from a study of regulatory T cells in long-lasting Graves disease. General study results and limits: Among samples with persistent disease, TRBV28, TRBJ1-2 and TRBJ2-5 were favored.

V trimming: 6 bases; J trimming: 3 bases; junction bases outside the gene matches: 5. CDR1 and CDR2 from the germline V gene are DFQATT and SNEGSKA (reference sequence). CDR3 length: 13 residues. CDR3 regions were amplified by Arm-PCR using iRepertoire HTBI primers to build TCR beta libraries. Using its own MiXCR run on the multiplex PCR reads, TCRdb lists one record per CDR3 protein. The sample has a few hundred thousand distinct CDR3 sequences, around 23% seen once; the top ten hold approximately 15%. The material was peripheral blood mononuclear cells (PBMCs), obtained when the disease was refractory, from a patient treated with antithyroid drugs. This TCR came from a female donor with Graves disease. This rearrangement joins TRBV20-1 to TRBJ2-4, with 7 positions matching TRBD2. CDR3: CSAPSGVKNIQYF. For the CDR3, the DNA is TGCAGTGCCCCGAGCGGGGTCAAAAACATTCAGTACTTC.